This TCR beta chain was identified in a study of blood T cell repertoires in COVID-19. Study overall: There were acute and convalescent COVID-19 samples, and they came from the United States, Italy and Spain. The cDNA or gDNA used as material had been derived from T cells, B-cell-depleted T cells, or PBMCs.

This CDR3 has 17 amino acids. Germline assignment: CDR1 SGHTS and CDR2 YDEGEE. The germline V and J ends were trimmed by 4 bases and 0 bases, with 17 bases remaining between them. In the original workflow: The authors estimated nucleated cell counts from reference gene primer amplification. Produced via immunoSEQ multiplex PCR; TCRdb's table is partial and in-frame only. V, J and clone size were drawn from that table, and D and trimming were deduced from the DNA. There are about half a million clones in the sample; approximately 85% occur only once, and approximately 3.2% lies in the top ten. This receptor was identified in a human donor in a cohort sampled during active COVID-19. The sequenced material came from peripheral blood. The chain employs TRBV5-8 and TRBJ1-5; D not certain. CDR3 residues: CASSPVGDYYSNQPQHF. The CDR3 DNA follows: TGTGCCAGCAGCCCCGTCGGAGATTACTATAGCAATCAGCCCCAGCATTTT. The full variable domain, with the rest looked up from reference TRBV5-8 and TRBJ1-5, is EAGVTQSPTHLIKTRGQQATLRCSPISGHTSVYWYQQALGLGLQFLLWYDEGEERNRGNFPPRFSGRQFPNYSSELNVNALELEDSALYLCASSPVGDYYSNQPQHFGDGTRLSIL.